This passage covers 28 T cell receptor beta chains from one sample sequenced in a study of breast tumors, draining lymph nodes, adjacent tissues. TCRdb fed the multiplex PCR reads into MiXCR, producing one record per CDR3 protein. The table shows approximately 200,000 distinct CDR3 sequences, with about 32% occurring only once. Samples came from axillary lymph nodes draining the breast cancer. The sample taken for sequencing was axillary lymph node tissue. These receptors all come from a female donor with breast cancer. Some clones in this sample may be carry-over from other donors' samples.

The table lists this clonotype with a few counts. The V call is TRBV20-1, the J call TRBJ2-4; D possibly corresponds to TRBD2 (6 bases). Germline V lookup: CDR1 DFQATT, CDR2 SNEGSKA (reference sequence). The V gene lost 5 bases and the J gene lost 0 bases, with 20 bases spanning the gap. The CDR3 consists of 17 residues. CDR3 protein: CSAGSGFVSLAKNIQYF. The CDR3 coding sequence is TGCAGTGCTGGGAGCGGGTTTGTTTCTTTAGCCAAAAACATTCAGTACTTC.

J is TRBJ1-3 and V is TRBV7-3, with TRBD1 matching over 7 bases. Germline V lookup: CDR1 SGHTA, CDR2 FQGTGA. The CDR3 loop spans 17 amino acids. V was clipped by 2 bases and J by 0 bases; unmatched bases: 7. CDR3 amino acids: CASSLVIGDSSGNTIYF. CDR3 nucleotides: TGTGCCAGCAGCTTAGTGATCGGGGACAGCTCTGGAAACACCATATATTTT.

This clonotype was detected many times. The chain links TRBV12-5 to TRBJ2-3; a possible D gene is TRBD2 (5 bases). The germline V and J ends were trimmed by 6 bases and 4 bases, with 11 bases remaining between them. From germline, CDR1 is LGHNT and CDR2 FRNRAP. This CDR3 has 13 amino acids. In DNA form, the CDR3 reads TGTGCTAGTGGGAGAGAGGGCGCAGATACGCAGTATTTT. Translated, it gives CASGREGADTQYF.

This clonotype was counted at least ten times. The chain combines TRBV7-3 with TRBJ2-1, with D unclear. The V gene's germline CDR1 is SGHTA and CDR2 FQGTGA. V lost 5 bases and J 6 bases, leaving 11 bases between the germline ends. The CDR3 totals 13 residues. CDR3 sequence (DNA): TGTGCCAGCAGCGTGAACCCCTCCAATGAGCAGTTCTTC. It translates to CASSVNPSNEQFF.

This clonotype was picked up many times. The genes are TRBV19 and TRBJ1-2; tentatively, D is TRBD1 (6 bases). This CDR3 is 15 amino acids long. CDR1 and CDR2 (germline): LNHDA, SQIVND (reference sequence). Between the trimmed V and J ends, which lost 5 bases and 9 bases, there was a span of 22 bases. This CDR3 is CASSVRDTLARSYTF. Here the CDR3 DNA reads TGTGCCAGTAGTGTCCGGGACACGCTGGCTAGGAGCTACACCTTC.

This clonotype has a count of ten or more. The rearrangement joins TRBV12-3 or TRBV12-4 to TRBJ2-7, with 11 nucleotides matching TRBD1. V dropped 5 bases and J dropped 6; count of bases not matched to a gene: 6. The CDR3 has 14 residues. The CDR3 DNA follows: TGTGCCAGCAGTCGAGGACAGGGGGCTAGCGAGCAGTACTTC. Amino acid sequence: CASSRGQGASEQYF.

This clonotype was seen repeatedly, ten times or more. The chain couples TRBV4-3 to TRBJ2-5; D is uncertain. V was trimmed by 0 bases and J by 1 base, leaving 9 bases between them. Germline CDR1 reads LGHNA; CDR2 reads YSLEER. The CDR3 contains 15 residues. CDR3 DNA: TGCGCCAGCAGCCAAGAGGGGTACAGCCAAGAGACCCAGTACTTC. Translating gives CASSQEGYSQETQYF.

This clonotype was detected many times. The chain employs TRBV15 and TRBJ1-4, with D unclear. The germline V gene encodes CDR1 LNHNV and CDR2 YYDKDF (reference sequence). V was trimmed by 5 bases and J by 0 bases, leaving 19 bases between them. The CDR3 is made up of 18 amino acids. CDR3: CATSGHLSTVATNEKLFF. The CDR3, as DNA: TGTGCCACCAGCGGGCATCTCTCAACGGTTGCAACTAATGAAAAACTGTTTTTT.

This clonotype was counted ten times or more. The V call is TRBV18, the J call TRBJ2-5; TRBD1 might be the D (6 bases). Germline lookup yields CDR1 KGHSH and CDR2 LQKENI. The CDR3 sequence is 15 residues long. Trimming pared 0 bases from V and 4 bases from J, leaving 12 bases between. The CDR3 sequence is CASSPPSQGSETQYF. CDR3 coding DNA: TGTGCCAGCTCACCACCGAGTCAGGGGTCAGAGACCCAGTACTTC.

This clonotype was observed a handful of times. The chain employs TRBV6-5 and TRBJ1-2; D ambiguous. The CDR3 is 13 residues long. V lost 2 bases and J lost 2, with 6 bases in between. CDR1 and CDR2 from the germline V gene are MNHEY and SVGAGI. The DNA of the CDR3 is TGTGCCAGCAGTTACAGGGTGAACTATGGCTACACCTTC. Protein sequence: CASSYRVNYGYTF.

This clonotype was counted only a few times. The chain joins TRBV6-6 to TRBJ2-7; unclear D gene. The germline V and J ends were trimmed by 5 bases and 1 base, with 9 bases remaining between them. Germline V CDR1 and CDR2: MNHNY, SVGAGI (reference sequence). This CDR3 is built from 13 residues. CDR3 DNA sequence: TGTGCCAGCAGTCCCGAAGGATCCTACGAGCAGTACTTC. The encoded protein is CASSPEGSYEQYF.

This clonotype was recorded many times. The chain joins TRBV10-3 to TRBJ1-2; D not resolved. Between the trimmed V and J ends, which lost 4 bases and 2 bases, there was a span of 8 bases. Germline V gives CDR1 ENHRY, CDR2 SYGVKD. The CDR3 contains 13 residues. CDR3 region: CAISVDSNYGYTF. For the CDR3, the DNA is TGTGCCATCAGTGTTGACTCCAACTATGGCTACACCTTC.

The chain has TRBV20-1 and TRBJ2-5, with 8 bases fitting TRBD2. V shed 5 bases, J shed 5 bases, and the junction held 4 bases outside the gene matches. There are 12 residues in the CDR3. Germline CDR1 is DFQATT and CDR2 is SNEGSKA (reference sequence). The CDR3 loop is CSAPGLGETQYF. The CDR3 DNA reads TGCAGTGCTCCGGGACTAGGGGAGACCCAGTACTTC.

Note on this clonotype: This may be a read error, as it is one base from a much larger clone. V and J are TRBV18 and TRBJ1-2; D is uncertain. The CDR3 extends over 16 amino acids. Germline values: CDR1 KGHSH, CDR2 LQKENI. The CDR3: CANSPGRNRANYGYTF. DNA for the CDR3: TGTGCCAACTCACCTGGCCGGAACAGAGCTAACTATGGCTACACCTTC. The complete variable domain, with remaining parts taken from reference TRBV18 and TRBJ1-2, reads NAGVMQNPRHLVRRRGQEARLRCSPMKGHSHVYWYRQLPEEGLKFMVYLQKENIIDESGMPKERFSAEFPKEGPSILRIQQVVRGDSAAYFCANSPGRNRANYGYTFGSGTRLTVV.

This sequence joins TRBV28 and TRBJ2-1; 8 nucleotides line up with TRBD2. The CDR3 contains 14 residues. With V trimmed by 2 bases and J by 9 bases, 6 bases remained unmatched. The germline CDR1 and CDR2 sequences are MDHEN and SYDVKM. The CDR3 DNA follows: TGTGCCAGCAGTTTAGCGGGAGGTTGGCGTGAGCAGTTCTTC. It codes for CASSLAGGWREQFF.

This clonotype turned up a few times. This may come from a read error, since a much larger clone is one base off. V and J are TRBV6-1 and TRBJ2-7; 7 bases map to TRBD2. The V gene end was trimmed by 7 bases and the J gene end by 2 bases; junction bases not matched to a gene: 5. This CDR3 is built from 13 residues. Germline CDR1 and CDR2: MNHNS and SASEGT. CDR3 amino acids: CASKPSGTYEQYF. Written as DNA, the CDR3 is TGTGCCAGCAAGCCTAGCGGCACCTACGAGCAGTACTTC.

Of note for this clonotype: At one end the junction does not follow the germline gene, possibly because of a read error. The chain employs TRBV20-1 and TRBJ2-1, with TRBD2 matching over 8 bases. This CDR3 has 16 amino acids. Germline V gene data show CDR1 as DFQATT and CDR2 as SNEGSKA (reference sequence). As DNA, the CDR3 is TGCGGTGCCTGGAGTGTATTCGGGGGGGAATACAATGAGCAGTTCTTC. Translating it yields CGAWSVFGGEYNEQFF.

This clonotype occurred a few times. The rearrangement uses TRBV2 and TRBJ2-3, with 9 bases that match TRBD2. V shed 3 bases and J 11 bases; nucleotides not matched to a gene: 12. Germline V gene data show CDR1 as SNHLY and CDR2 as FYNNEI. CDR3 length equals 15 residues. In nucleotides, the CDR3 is TGTGCCAGCAGTGAGGGGCTAGCGGGGTCCGGTGAGCAGTATTTT. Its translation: CASSEGLAGSGEQYF.

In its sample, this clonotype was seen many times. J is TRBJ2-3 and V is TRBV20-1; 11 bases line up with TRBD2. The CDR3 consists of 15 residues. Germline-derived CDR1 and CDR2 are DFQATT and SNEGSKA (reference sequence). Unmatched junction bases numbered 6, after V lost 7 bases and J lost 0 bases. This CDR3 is CSVSTSGTSTDTQYF. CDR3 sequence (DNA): TGCAGTGTTTCGACTAGCGGGACTAGCACAGATACGCAGTATTTT.

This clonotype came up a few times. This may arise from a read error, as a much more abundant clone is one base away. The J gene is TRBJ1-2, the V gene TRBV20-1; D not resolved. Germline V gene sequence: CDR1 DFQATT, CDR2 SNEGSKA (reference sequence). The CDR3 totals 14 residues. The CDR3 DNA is TGCAGTGCTAAAAAGGGTTTCCTCCACTATGGCTACGCCTTC. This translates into CSAKKGFLHYGYAF.

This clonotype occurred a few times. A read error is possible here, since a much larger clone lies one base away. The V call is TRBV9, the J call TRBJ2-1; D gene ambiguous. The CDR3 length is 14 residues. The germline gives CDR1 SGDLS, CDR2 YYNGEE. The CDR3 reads CASSVPDGRNEQSF. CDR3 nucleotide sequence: TGTGCCAGCAGCGTACCCGACGGGCGGAATGAGCAGTCCTTC. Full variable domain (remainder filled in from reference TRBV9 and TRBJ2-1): DSGVTQTPKHLITATGQRVTLRCSPRSGDLSVYWYQQSLDQGLQFLIQYYNGEERAKGNILERFSAQQFPDLHSELNLSSLELGDSALYFCASSVPDGRNEQSFGPGTRLTVL.

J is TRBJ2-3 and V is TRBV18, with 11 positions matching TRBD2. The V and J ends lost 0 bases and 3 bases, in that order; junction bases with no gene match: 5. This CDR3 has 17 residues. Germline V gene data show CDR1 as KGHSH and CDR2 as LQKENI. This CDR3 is CASSPPVAGGRTDTQYF. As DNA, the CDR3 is TGTGCCAGCTCACCACCGGTAGCGGGGGGGCGTACAGATACGCAGTATTTT.

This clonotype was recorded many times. The DNA of the CDR3 is TGTGCCAGCAACCTCGGGACAGGCAATTCACCCCTCCACTTT. It is translated as CASNLGTGNSPLHF. The chain links TRBV7-6 to TRBJ1-6; 8 positions agree with TRBD1. CDR3 length: 14 residues. Trimming cost V 7 bases and J 7 bases; bases outside gene matches: 6. CDR1 and CDR2 from the germline V gene are SGHVS and FNYEAQ.

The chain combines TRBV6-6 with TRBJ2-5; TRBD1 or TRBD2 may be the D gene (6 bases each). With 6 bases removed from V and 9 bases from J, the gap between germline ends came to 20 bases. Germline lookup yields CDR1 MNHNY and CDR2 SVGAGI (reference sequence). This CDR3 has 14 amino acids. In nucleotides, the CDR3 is TGTGCCAGCAGCCCCGTGGGGGGCAATCAGCCCCAGTACTTC. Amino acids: CASSPVGGNQPQYF.

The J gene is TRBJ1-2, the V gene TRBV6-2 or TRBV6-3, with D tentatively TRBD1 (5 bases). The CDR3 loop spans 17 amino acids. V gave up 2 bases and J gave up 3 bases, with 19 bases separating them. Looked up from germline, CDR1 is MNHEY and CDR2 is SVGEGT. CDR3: CASSYTPGGGDDYGYTF. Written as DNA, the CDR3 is TGTGCCAGCAGTTACACCCCGGGGGGAGGGGACGACTATGGCTACACCTTC.

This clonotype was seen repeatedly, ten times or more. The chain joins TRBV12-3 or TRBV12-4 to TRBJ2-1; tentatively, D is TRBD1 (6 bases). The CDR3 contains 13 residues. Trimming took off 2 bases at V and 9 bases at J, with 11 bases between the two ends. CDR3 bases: TGTGCCAGCAGTTTACGAGGGGGTGGTGAGCAGTTCTTC. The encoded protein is CASSLRGGGEQFF.

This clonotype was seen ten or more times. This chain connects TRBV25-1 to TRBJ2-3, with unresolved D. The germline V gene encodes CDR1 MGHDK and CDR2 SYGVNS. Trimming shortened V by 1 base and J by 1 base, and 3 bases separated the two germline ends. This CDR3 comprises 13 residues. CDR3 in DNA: TGTGCCAGCAGTGAATCTCGCACAGATACGCAGTATTTT. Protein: CASSESRTDTQYF.

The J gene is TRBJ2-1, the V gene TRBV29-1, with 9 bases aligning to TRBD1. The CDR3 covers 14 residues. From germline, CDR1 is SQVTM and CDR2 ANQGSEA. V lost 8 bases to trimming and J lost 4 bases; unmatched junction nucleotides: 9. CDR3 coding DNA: TGCAGCATTACAGGGGGCGCGTTTTACAATGAGCAGTTCTTC. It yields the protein CSITGGAFYNEQFF.